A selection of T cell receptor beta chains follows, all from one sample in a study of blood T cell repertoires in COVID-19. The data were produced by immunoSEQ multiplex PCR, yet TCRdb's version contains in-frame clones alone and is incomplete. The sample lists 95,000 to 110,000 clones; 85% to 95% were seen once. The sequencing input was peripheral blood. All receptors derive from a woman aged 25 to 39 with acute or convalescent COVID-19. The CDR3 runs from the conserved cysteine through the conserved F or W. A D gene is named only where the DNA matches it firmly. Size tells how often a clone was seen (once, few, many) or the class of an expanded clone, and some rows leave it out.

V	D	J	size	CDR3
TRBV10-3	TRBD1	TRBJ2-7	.	CAISDSVQGAYEQYF
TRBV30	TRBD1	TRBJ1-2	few	CAWNLQGNYGYTF
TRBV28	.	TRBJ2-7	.	CATLQGYEQYF
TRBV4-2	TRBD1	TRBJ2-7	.	CASSHPRWGQGAYEQYF
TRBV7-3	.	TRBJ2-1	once	CASSPNAGQRYNEQFF
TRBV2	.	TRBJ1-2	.	CASSDPRRYYGYTF
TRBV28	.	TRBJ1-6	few	CASSLVDTFLYNSPLHF
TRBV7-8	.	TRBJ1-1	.	CASSPRRDTEAFF
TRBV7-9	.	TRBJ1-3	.	CASSLEGGNTIYF
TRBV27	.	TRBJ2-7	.	CASSLGGYEQYF
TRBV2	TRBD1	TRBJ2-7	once	CASSAQDRGYEQYF
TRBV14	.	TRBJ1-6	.	CASSYNIAGVRHSPLHF
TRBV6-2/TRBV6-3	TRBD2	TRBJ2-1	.	CASSYQAGGYNEQFF
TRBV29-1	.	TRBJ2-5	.	CSVDLGTQETQYF
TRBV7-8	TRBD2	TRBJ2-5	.	CASSFQTSGGSETQYF
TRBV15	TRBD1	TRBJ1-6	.	CATSREATDRSFNSPLHF
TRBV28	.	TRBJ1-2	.	CASSLRAGEGYTF
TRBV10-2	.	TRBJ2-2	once	CASQISGNTGELFF
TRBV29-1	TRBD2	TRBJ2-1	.	CSLSGINYNEQFF
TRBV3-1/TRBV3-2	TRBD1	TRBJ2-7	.	CASSQAGQINYEQYF
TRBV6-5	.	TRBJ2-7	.	CASRRTPESYEQYF
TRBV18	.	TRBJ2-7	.	CASSDLNKWQYF
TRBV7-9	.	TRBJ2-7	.	CASSTRQYEQYF
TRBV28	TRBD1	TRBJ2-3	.	CASSPRTGRWNTQYF
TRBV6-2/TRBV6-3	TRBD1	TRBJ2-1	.	CASSGTGGLNEQFF
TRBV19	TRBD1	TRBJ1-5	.	CVTGTGDSNQPQHF
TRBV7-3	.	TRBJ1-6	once	CASSLSVGSPLHF
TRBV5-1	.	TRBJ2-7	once	CASSLIYTRERSYEQYF